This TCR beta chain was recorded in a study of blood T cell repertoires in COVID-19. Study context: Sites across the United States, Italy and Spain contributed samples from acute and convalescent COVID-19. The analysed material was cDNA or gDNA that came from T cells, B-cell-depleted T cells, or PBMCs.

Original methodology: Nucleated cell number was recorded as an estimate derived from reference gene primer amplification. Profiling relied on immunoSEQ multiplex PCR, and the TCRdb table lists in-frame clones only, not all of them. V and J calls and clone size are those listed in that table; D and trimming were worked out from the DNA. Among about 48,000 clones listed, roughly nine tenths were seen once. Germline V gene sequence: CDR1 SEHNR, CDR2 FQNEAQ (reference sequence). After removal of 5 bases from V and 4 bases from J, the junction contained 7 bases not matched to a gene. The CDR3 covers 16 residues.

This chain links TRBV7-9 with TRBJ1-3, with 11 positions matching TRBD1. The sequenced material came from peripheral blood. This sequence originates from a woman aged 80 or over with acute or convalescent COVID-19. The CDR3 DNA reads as TGTGCCAGCAGCCCCCCAGGGACAGGGGGAGGAAACACCATATATTTT. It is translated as CASSPPGTGGGNTIYF.